This TCR beta chain was recovered during a study of shared clonotypes between healthy human individuals (dated by TCRdb to between 2020 and 2021). Looking at the study overall: Three men and a couple of women, aged 18 to 49 years, made up the cohort. Per donor, three plates each were used for CD4 naive and CD4 memory, two for CD8 naive, and one for CD8 memory. To estimate repertoire size and how much clonotype sharing occurs between individuals, the study deeply sequenced the blood TCR repertoires of 4 to 6 healthy adults. Libraries were prepared and TCR repertoires were sequenced by different laboratories using diverse techniques, in order to increase sequencing depth and limit assay-specific biases. Leukapheresis yielded between about 0.94 and 9 billion PBMCs per donor. General findings and caveats noted by the study authors: When four donors were compared, the shared fraction of clonotypes was roughly 4.8% for naive CD4, roughly 3.4% for naive CD8, 2.3% for memory CD4, and less than 0.5% for memory CD8. Compared with non-shared clonotypes, the clonotypes found in all four sorted-subset donors had higher generation probabilities. Even with the large sequencing depth, rarefaction of the sorted-subset datasets indicated that sequencing was incomplete. Sampling was limited to blood, and TCR repertoires in tissue likely differ from TCR repertoires in blood. The small number of donors limited the genetic and exposure-history diversity represented. Pairwise subsampling indicated that sequencing depth was expected to affect the degree of clonotype sharing among donors. Estimated clonotype richness was generally larger for naive than for memory subsets.

Trimming at the junction amounts to 6 bases on V and 0 bases on J, and the germline ends lie 12 bases apart. Counted from cysteine to phenylalanine, this CDR3 has 15 amino acids. CDR3 DNA only is kept here, 45 bases in frame from base 1. Based on the germline V gene, the CDR1 and CDR2 sequences are MNHEY and SVGAGI. Healthy HIV-negative adults with no recently reported acute infections or vaccinations were included as donors. All donors were Caucasian adults living in Nashville, Tennessee, USA. CD4+ T cells were enriched by magnetic negative selection, after which naive cells were positively selected on CD45RA and the negative fraction was taken as the memory subset. Blood was obtained by leukapheresis, after which PBMCs were separated by Ficoll-Histopaque density gradient centrifugation and cryopreserved in liquid nitrogen vapor phase. Purity and quantity of every magnetically sorted T cell population were checked by analytical flow cytometry. Each sorted fraction had its genomic DNA isolated and then quantified by UV absorbance on a Nanodrop 2000c.

About this clone: Its antigen remains undetermined. No per-base quality is available; no much larger clone lies one base away.

Using the deep immunoSEQ assay, multiplex PCR amplified TCR CDR3 regions from genomic DNA. Extracted genomic DNA from each cell subset was spread evenly across all wells of several immunoSEQ 96-well plates, with each plate serving as a replicate. For sorted subsets, each replicate PCR was loaded with about 200 ng genomic DNA, equivalent to 25,000 to 35,000 T cell genomes. Purified libraries were measured with a Qubit 3.0 fluorometer, size-checked on a Bioanalyzer 2100, and measured again with the KAPA Library Quantification kit. Each immunoSEQ 96-well plate was sequenced on its own single-read 150-cycle Illumina NextSeq 550 flow cell. The authors processed their data as follows. Because the immunoSEQ output held only junctional sequences and lacked quality scores, the filtering could not match the filtering applied to full-length reads. Sequences were annotated with PyIR, a Python wrapper for IgBLAST v1.9, and V/J genes and CDR3 were assigned using IMGT germline references. Reads were removed for weak V/J assignments (E-value above 1e-6), missing CDR3, stop codons, out-of-frame junctions, or ambiguous translated residues. V3J clonotypes were defined as sequences sharing the same inferred V gene, J gene, and CDR3 amino acid sequence. To compute the percentage overlap between repertoires, the number of shared unique clonotypes was divided by the size of the smaller repertoire. Richness of each repertoire was evaluated using RTK rarefaction, the Chao1 estimator, and Recon v2.1 estimates of unobserved clonotypes. For all TCRbeta clonotypes obtained by the gDNA method from a few donors, generation probabilities were computed with OLGA. The clones in this table, taken by TCRdb from immuneACCESS, are in-frame only. Not every clone is retained; where verified, under half of the shortfall comes from an unresolved V gene, and the cause of the rest is unknown. V and J calls and clone size come straight from that table; D and trimming were deduced from the DNA. The sample table lists about 330,000 clones, around two thirds of them with a count of one. Approximately 10% of the sample is held by the ten biggest clonotypes.

The clonotype originates from a young man in good health. In this chain, TRBV6-5 is recombined with TRBJ1-5, with the D gene uncertain. The sample consisted of memory CD4+ T cells sorted from blood. Read against the paper, the sample's cell subset or site label means: CD45RA-negative fraction. The sequenced DNA is TGTGCCAGCAGCCTCAGGAGAAATAGCAATCAGCCCCAGCATTTT. Its protein is CASSLRRNSNQPQHF.